The entry that follows covers one T cell receptor beta chain sequence. This entry comes from a study of T cell changes during pregnancy in multiple sclerosis. CDR1 and CDR2 (germline): SEHNR, FQNEAQ (reference sequence). V was cut by 4 bases and J by 14 bases, with 17 bases left in between. This CDR3 is 12 amino acids long. Sequenced by immunoSEQ multiplex PCR; TCRdb stores in-frame clones only, minus some. In the table there are roughly 26,000 clones, nearly 90% of which are singletons. This TCR derives from a female donor with multiple sclerosis, enrolled in a pregnancy study. The specimen comprised CD8+ T cells from peripheral blood mononuclear cells, sampled in the second trimester of pregnancy. The rearrangement uses TRBV7-9 and TRBJ1-2; no reliable D call. DNA of the CDR3: TGTGCCAGCAGCTACATGCCGGGTCCCGGTACCTTC. Its protein product is CASSYMPGPGTF. Complete variable domain (other parts from reference TRBV7-9 and TRBJ1-2): DTGVSQNPRHKITKRGQNVTFRCDPISEHNRLYWYRQTLGQGPEFLTYFQNEAQLEKSRLLSDRFSAERPKGSFSTLEIQRTEQGDSAMYLCASSYMPGPGTFGSGTRLTVV.